The clone carrying this T cell receptor beta chain was counted between two and nine times. The antigen is undetermined. This sample was included in a study of response to subunit inactivated influenza vaccine. Study outcomes and limitations: T cells newly recruited by each seasonal influenza vaccination are few, the authors suggested.

The CDR3 has 14 residues. CDR1 LGHNA and CDR2 YSLEER come from the germline V gene. Trimming cost V 1 base and J 3 bases, with 9 bases left between them. TCRdb called the RT-PCR reads again in MiXCR, with one record for every CDR3 protein. The data contain 650,000 to 800,000 distinct CDR3 sequences, roughly 13% of them seen just once; the ten biggest clones take up around 6.5%. Source: PBMCs from blood, taken around 15 days before vaccination. The chain couples TRBV4-3 to TRBJ1-1; maybe TRBD1 (5 bases). This TCR derives from a man aged 50 or older who received an inactivated influenza vaccine. This CDR3 reads CASSQGGVHTEAFF. The CDR3 nucleotides read TGCGCCAGCAGCCAAGGAGGGGTGCACACTGAAGCTTTCTTT.